This T cell receptor beta chain was observed in a study of blood T cells in healthy people across ages. Total RNA amounts of at least 6 micrograms were extracted per sample. Using a J-beta primer mix together with a sample-barcoded 5' primer, a second PCR was run for about 6 to 12 cycles. One entry per CDR3 protein, called by TCRdb with MiXCR from the 5' RACE reads. The sample includes approximately 1,000,000 distinct CDR3 sequences, more than 35% of them seen just once. Germline values: CDR1 SGHAT, CDR2 FQNNGV. The CDR3 has 17 residues. V lost 7 bases, J lost 0 bases, and 20 bases lay in between. This sequence originates from a woman aged 55-69 years in good health. The chain uses TRBV11-2 and TRBJ2-3; D may be TRBD1 (6 bases). Source material: blood. CDR3 DNA: TGTGCCAGCACGCCCGTCGGGACACCTAGTAGCACAGATACGCAGTATTTT. Its protein is CASTPVGTPSSTDTQYF. The full variable domain, its missing parts supplied by reference TRBV11-2 and TRBJ2-3, is EAGVAQSPRYKIIEKRQSVAFWCNPISGHATLYWYQQILGQGPKLLIQFQNNGVVDDSQLPKDRFSAERLKGVDSTLKIQPAKLEDSAVYLCASTPVGTPSSTDTQYFGPGTRLTVL.